This T cell receptor (beta chain) was sequenced during a study of glioma-infiltrating T cells. Using RNA template, CDR3s of TCR alpha and beta were amplified with iRepertoire arm-PCR. Input was about 95-400 ng of tissue mRNA or PBMC total RNA. MiXCR was run by TCRdb on the multiplex PCR reads, yielding one entry per CDR3 protein. The profile covers roughly 200,000 distinct CDR3 sequences, with around 40% appearing a single time and around 5.2% taken by the ten largest. About this clonotype: Its antigen is still unknown. A much larger clonotype is one base distant, so this may be a read error.

Findings and caveats of the study: CDR3 overlap between tissue and blood was very small. Non-neoplastic patients had below-expected tissue-blood divergence, while all gliomas exceeded expectation.

The ends were cut back, 5 bases at V and 4 bases at J, with 23 bases in the middle. The CDR3 covers 17 residues. In germline, CDR1 is MDHEN, CDR2 SYDVKM. The chain is built from TRBV28 and TRBJ1-1; possibly TRBD1 for D (5 bases). The sequence came from a human donor with low-grade glioma or glioblastoma, undergoing nonglioma brain surgery, or in good health (not recorded which). The specimen sequenced was glioma tissue, nonneoplastic brain tissue, or PBMCs (not recorded which). CDR3 nucleotide sequence: TGTGCCAGCAGTCAGCCCATCAGCGGGGCGCAGGGCACTGAAGCTTTCTTT. Protein sequence: CASSQPISGAQGTEAFF.